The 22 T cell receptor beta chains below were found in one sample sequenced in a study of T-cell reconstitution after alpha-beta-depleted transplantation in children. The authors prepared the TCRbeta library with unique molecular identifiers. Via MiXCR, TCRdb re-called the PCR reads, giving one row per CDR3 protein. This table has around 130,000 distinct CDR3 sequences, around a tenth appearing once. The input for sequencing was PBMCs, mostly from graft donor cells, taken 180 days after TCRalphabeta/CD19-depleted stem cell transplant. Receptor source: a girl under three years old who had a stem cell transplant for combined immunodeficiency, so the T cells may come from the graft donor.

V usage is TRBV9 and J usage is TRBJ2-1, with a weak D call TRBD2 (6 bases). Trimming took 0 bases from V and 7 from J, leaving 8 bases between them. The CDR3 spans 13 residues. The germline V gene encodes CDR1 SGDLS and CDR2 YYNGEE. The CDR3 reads CASSVGGENEQFF. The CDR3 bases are TGTGCCAGCAGCGTAGGCGGGGAGAATGAGCAGTTCTTC. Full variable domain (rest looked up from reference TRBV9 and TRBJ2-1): DSGVTQTPKHLITATGQRVTLRCSPRSGDLSVYWYQQSLDQGLQFLIQYYNGEERAKGNILERFSAQQFPDLHSELNLSSLELGDSALYFCASSVGGENEQFFGPGTRLTVL.

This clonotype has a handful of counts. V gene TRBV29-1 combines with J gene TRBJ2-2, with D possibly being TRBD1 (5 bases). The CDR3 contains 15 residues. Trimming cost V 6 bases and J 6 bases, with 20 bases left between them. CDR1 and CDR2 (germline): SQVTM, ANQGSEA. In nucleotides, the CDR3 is TGCAGCGTGGAATCAGGGATCCACCGACCCGGGGAGCTGTTTTTT. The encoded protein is CSVESGIHRPGELFF.

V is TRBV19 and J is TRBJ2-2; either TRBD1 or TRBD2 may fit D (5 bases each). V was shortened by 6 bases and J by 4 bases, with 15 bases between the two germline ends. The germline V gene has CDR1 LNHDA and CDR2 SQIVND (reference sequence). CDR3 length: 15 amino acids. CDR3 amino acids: CASSRDGTLTGELFF. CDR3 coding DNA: TGTGCCAGTAGCCGGGACGGCACCCTCACCGGGGAGCTGTTTTTT.

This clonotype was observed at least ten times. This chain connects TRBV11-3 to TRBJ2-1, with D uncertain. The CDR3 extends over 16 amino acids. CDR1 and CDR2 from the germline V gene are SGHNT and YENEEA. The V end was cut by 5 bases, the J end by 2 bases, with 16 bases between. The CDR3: CASSIRRTEAYNEQFF. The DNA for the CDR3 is TGTGCCAGCAGCATTAGGCGGACGGAAGCCTACAATGAGCAGTTCTTC.

CDR3 protein: CATTWGGEHYGYTF. CDR3 in DNA: TGTGCCACCACTTGGGGCGGGGAACACTATGGCTACACCTTC. The chain combines TRBV10-3 with TRBJ1-2, with D perhaps matching TRBD1 (5 bases). Germline V gene lookup returns CDR1 ENHRY and CDR2 SYGVKD. The CDR3 loop spans 14 amino acids. V gave up 10 bases and J gave up 3 bases, with 18 bases separating them.

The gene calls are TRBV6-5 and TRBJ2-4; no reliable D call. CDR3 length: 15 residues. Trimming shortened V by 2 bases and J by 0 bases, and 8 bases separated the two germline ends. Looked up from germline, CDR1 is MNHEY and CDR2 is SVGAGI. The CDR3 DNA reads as TGTGCCAGCAGTTACGGGGAACTAGCCAAAAACATTCAGTACTTC. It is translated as CASSYGELAKNIQYF.

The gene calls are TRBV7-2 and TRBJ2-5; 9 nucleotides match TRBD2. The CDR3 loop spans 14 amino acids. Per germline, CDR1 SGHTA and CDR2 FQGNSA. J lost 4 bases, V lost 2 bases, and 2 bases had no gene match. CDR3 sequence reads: CASSLSGRSETQYF. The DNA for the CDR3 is TGTGCCAGCAGCTTAAGCGGGAGGTCAGAGACCCAGTACTTC.

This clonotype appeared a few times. CDR3 sequence: CASSLESGTGGRDNQPQHF. CDR3 coding DNA: TGTGCCAGCAGCTTAGAGTCCGGGACAGGGGGCAGGGACAATCAGCCCCAGCATTTT. The chain carries TRBV11-2 and TRBJ1-5, with 12 positions matching TRBD1. Germline CDR1 SGHAT, CDR2 FQNNGV. The CDR3 runs 19 residues. J lost 3 bases, V lost 0 bases, and 9 bases had no gene match.

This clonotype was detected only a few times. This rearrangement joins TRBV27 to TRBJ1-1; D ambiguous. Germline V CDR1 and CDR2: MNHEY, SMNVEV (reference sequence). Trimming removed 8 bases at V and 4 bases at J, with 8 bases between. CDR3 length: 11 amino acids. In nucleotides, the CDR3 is TGTGCCAGCTGTTGGGGCACTGAAGCTTTCTTT. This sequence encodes CASCWGTEAFF.

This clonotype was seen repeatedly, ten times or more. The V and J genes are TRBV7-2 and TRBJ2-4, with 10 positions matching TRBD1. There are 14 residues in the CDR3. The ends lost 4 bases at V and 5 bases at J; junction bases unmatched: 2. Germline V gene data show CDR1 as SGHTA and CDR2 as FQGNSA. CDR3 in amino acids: CASSSGTGENIQYF. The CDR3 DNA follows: TGTGCCAGCAGCTCCGGGACAGGGGAAAACATTCAGTACTTC.

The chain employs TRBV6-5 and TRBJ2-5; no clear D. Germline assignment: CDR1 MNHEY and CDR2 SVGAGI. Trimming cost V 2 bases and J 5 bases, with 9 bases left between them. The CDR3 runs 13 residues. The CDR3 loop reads CASSYRVEETQYF. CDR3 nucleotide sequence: TGTGCCAGCAGTTACCGAGTGGAGGAGACCCAGTACTTC.

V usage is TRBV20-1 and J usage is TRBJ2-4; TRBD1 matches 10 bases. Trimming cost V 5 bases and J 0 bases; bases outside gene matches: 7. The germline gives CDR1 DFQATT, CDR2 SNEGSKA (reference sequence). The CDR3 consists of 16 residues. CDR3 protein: CSAQTGGGLAKNIQYF. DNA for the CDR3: TGCAGTGCTCAGACAGGGGGCGGGCTAGCCAAAAACATTCAGTACTTC.

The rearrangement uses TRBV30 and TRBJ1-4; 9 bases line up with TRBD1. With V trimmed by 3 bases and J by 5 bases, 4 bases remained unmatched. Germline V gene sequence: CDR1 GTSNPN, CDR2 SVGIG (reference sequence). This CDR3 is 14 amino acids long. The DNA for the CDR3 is TGTGCCTGGAGAACAGGGGGCGTGAATGAAAAACTGTTTTTT. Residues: CAWRTGGVNEKLFF.

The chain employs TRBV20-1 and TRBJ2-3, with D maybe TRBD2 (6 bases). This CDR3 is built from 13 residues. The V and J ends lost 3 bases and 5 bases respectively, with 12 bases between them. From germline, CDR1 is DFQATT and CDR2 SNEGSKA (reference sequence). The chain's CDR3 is CSARVQGGDTQYF. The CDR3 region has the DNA TGCAGTGCTAGGGTGCAGGGAGGAGATACGCAGTATTTT.

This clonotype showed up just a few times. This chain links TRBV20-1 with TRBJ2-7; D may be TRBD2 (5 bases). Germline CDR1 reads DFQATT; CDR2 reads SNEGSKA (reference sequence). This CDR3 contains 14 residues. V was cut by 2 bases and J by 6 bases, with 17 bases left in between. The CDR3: CSARPTGKRSEQYF. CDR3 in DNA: TGCAGTGCTAGACCGACGGGAAAACGGTCCGAGCAGTACTTC.

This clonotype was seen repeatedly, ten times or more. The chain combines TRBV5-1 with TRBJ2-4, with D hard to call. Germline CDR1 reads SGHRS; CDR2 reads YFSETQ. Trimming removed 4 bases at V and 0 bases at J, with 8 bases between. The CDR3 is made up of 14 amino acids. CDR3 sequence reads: CASSPELAKNIQYF. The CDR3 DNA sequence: TGCGCCAGCAGCCCAGAATTAGCCAAAAACATTCAGTACTTC.

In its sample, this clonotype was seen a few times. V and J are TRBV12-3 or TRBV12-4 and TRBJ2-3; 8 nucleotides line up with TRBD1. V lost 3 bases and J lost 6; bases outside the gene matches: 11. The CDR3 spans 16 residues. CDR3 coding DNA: TGTGCCAGCAGTTTTTACAGGGGGGATCGGGGGGATACGCAGTATTTT. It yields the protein CASSFYRGDRGDTQYF.

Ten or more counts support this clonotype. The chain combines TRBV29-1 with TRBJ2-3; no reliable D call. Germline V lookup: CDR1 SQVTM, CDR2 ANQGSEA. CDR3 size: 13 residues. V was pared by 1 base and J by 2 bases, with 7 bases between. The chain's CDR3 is CSVEGQYTDTQYF. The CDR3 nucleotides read TGCAGCGTTGAAGGGCAGTACACAGATACGCAGTATTTT.

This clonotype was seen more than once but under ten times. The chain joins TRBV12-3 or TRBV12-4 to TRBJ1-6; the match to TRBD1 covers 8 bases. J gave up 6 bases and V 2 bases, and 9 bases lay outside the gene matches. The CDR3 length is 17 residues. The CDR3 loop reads CASSLSRDRKVNSPLHF. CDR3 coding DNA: TGTGCCAGCAGTTTATCCAGGGACAGGAAAGTTAATTCACCCCTCCACTTT.

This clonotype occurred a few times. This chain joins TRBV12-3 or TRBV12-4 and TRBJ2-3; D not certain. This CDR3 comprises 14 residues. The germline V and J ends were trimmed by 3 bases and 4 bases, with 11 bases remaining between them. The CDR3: CASSFGRGADTQYF. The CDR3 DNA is TGTGCCAGCAGTTTTGGCCGCGGCGCAGATACGCAGTATTTT.

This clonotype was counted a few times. CDR3 coding DNA: TGCAGTGCTAGAGACCTATTCAAGGGGCAGGACTCCTACGAGCAGTACTTC. Its translation is CSARDLFKGQDSYEQYF. The chain links TRBV20-1 to TRBJ2-7; D perhaps matches TRBD1 (5 bases). This CDR3 has 17 amino acids. Germline V gene sequence: CDR1 DFQATT, CDR2 SNEGSKA (reference sequence). V was clipped by 0 bases and J by 0 bases, with 18 bases between them.

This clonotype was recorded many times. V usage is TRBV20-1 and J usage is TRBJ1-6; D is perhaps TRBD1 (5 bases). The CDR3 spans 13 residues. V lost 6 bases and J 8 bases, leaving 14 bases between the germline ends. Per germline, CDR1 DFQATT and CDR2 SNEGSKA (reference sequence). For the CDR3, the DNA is TGCAGTGCGGGGGGGGTTCAACATTCACCCCTCCACTTT. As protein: CSAGGVQHSPLHF.